This TCR beta chain was documented in a study of CD8+ T cells in alopecia areata. As to treatment: oral pan-JAK inhibitor, 5-10 mg twice daily. RNA was extracted and reverse transcribed into cDNA as the sequencing template. Libraries were prepared by immunoSEQ multiplex PCR; TCRdb keeps only in-frame clonotypes and omits some of them. The table includes approximately 150,000 clones, around 60% detected once. The TCR comes from a human donor with alopecia areata. Sample: CD4+ T cells sorted from blood, taken at week 24, from a patient treated with tofacitinib.

CDR3 protein: CASTDGGQLNTEAFF. CDR3 sequence (DNA): TGTGCCAGTACCGATGGGGGACAGCTGAACACTGAAGCTTTCTTT. V and J are TRBV19 and TRBJ1-1; 7 bases agree with TRBD1. Germline loops: CDR1 LNHDA, CDR2 SQIVND (reference sequence). This CDR3 has 15 residues. V was clipped by 7 bases and J by 0 bases; unmatched bases: 8.